A selection of T cell receptor beta chains follows, all from one sample in a study of identical twins. TCRdb used MiXCR to reprocess the 5' RACE reads, holding one entry per CDR3 protein. The sample contains 1.5 million to 2 million distinct CDR3 sequences, 32% of which appear only once. The sample taken for sequencing was cord blood. These receptors were collected from a newborn girl in good health. The CDR3 runs from the conserved cysteine through the conserved F or W. The D gene is left open where the match is weak. The size entry is marked missing in some rows and otherwise reads once, few, many or a size class.

-	-	TRBV20-1	TRBJ1-2	TGCAGTGCTACCCAATACTGGCCTTTGAGCTACACCTTC	CSATQYWPLSYTF
many	-	TRBV12-3/TRBV12-4	TRBJ1-2	TGTGCCAGCAGTCTCGGGGCCGGTGGCTACACCTTC	CASSLGAGGYTF
-	-	TRBV4-2	TRBJ2-3	TGTGCCAGCAGCCAAGGGCTGCGGTGGAGTTACACAGATACGCAGTATTTT	CASSQGLRWSYTDTQYF
-	TRBD2	TRBV5-1	TRBJ2-1	TGCGCCAGCAGCTTCGGACTAGCGGGAGGTAGCTCCTACAATGAGCAGTTCTTC	CASSFGLAGGSSYNEQFF
-	-	TRBV20-1	TRBJ1-2	TGCAGTGCTAGAGATTGGCGGGGGCCCCAGAACTATGGCTACACCTTC	CSARDWRGPQNYGYTF
few	-	TRBV21-1	TRBJ1-2	TGTGCCAGCAGCAAAGGGAGGCGAGACAGAGCTAACTATGGCTACACCTTC	CASSKGRRDRANYGYTF
-	TRBD2	TRBV5-1	TRBJ2-1	TGCGCCAGCAGCTATCCTCCGGGACTAGCATGGGAGCAGTTCTTC	CASSYPPGLAWEQFF
-	-	TRBV28	TRBJ1-2	-	CASSTSGTGYGYTF
-	-	TRBV3-1	TRBJ1-2	TGTGCCAGCAGCCCCCGACAGCTCCCCTATGGCTACACCTTC	CASSPRQLPYGYTF
-	TRBD2	TRBV25-1	TRBJ2-3	TGTGCCAGCAGTGTCGGGAGAGCGGGAAATACGCAGTATTTT	CASSVGRAGNTQYF
-	-	TRBV21-1	TRBJ2-3	TGTGCCAGCAGGAATGGCGATGATACGCAGTATTTT	CASRNGDDTQYF
-	-	TRBV20-1	TRBJ2-2	TGCAGTGCTACGAGACCCGGGGAGCTGTTTTTT	CSATRPGELFF
-	TRBD1	TRBV27	TRBJ1-6	TGTGCCAGCAGCCTAACTCCCCGGACAGGCTTAGATTCGCCCCCCCACTTT	CASSLTPRTGLDSPPHF
-	-	TRBV7-9	TRBJ2-1	TGTGCCAGCAGCGGTGGCGAGCAGTTCTTC	CASSGGEQFF
-	TRBD1	TRBV28	TRBJ2-7	TGTGCCAGCAGTTCTCTCAGGGGGATCTACGAGCAGTACTTC	CASSSLRGIYEQYF
few	TRBD1	TRBV28	TRBJ2-7	TGTGCCAGCAGATCTACAGGGGTCCGAACCTACGAGCAGTACTTC	CASRSTGVRTYEQYF
many	TRBD2	TRBV20-1	TRBJ2-4	TGCAGTGCTAGAGGACTAGCGGGGGGGCTAGCCAAAAACATTCAGTACTTC	CSARGLAGGLAKNIQYF
many	-	TRBV7-6	TRBJ2-3	TGTGCCAGCAGCTTGTATGGAGAATTCGGCACAGATACGCAGTATTTT	CASSLYGEFGTDTQYF
few	-	TRBV10-3	TRBJ2-7	TGTGCCATCAGTGAGTCGCCGGGACAAGGGGAGCAGTACTTC	CAISESPGQGEQYF
few	TRBD2	TRBV11-2	TRBJ2-1	TGTGCCAGCAGCTTAGTGCTAGCGGGGGGGCCTGAGCAGTTCTTC	CASSLVLAGGPEQFF
few	-	TRBV10-3	TRBJ2-3	TGTGCCATCAGTGTAGGTGGGAGAATCGCAGATACGCAGTATTTT	CAISVGGRIADTQYF
-	-	TRBV20-1	TRBJ2-7	TGCAGTGCTAAAGGGACCTACAATGAGCAGTACTTC	CSAKGTYNEQYF
few	TRBD2	TRBV20-1	TRBJ2-1	TGCAGTGCTAGCCCCGTAAGCGGGGGCTCCTACAATGAGCAGTTCTTC	CSASPVSGGSYNEQFF
-	-	TRBV7-8	TRBJ1-1	TGTGCCAGCAGCCCCATCTCTGAAGCTTTCTTT	CASSPISEAFF
many	-	TRBV10-3	TRBJ2-1	TGTGCCATCAGTGAGGGCGGGATAATCCCAGGCCATGAGCAGTTCTTC	CAISEGGIIPGHEQFF
-	-	TRBV7-2	TRBJ1-5	TGTGCCAGCAGCTTAGGGGCAGGGTTCCGCAATCAGCCCCAGCATTTT	CASSLGAGFRNQPQHF
-	TRBD1	TRBV6-5	TRBJ2-1	TGTGCCAGCAGCGCCGGGACAGGGAACCATGAGCAGTTCTTC	CASSAGTGNHEQFF
many	-	TRBV4-2	TRBJ2-5	TGTGCCAGCAGCCAAGTACGAGGTTCAGAGACCCAGTACTTC	CASSQVRGSETQYF
-	TRBD2	TRBV19	TRBJ2-1	TGTGCCAGTAGTACCCTAGCGGGAGCTTTCAATGAGCAGTTCTTC	CASSTLAGAFNEQFF
-	TRBD1	TRBV7-6	TRBJ1-4	TGTGCCAGCAGCCCACCTTACCCTAGTAGGGGACAGTTTAATGAAAAACTGTTTTTT	CASSPPYPSRGQFNEKLFF
-	-	TRBV29-1	TRBJ2-4	TGCAGCGTTGTCAAGGGTTCTCAGCTAGCCAAAAACATTCAGTACTTC	CSVVKGSQLAKNIQYF
-	-	TRBV24-1	TRBJ2-1	TGTGCCACCAGTGATCCCGCTGGGAGTAATGAGCAGTTCTTC	CATSDPAGSNEQFF
few	-	TRBV5-6	TRBJ1-1	TGTGCCAGCAGGAAGAACACTGAAGCTTTCTTT	CASRKNTEAFF
-	-	TRBV6-6	TRBJ2-3	TGTGCCAGCGTTCGGACAGCTAGCACAGATACGCAGTATTTT	CASVRTASTDTQYF
-	TRBD2	TRBV5-1	TRBJ2-7	TGCGCCAGCAGCTTGGGGGGGGGACCATTCTACGAGCAGTACTTC	CASSLGGGPFYEQYF
-	-	TRBV12-3/TRBV12-4	TRBJ1-5	TGTGCCAGCAGCTCCCTCGTGGAGGGCAATCAGCCCCAGCATTTT	CASSSLVEGNQPQHF
-	TRBD1	TRBV7-9	TRBJ2-2	TGTGCCAGCAGCGTTCTAGGACAGGGCGATACCGGGGAGCTGTTTTTT	CASSVLGQGDTGELFF